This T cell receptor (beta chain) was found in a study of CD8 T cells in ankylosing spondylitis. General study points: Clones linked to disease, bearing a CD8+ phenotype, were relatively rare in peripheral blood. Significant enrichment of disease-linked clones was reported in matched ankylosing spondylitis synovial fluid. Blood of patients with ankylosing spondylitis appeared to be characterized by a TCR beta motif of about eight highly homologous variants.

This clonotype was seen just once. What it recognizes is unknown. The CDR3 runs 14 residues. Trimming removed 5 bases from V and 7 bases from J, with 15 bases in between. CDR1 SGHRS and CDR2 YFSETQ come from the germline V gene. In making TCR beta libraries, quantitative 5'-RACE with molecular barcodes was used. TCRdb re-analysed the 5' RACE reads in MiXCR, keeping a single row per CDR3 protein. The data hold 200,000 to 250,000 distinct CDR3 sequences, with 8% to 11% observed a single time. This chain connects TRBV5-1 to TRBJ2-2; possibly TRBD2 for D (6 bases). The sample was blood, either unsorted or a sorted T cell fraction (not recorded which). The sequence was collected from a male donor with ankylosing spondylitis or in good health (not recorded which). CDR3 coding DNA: TGCGCCAGCAGGACTAACGGAGGGATCGGGGAGCTGTTTTTT. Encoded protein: CASRTNGGIGELFF.